Listed below are T cell receptor beta chains from one sample, sequenced in a study of T cells in Graves' hyperthyroidism and ophthalmopathy. Each CDR3 protein is one row after TCRdb ran MiXCR on the multiplex PCR reads. The table records under 700,000 distinct CDR3 sequences, roughly 17% of them present only once. Sequencing was done on a sample of blood. Receptors were obtained from a woman between 18 and 29 years old with Graves' hyperthyroidism. Both conserved end residues are part of each CDR3. The order of the fields is J gene, D gene, V gene, clone size, CDR3 protein, CDR3 DNA. D genes are given only for firm matches. Size is omitted from some rows. Given values are once, few, many or a class for expanded clones.

J gene: TRBJ1-1
D gene: NA
V gene: TRBV12-3/TRBV12-4
clone size: few
CDR3 protein: CASSLEGGVGAAEAFF
CDR3 DNA: TGTGCCAGCAGTTTAGAGGGAGGGGTCGGGGCTGCTGAAGCTTTCTTT

J gene: TRBJ2-7
D gene: TRBD1
V gene: TRBV7-9
clone size: NA
CDR3 protein: CASSLRDSPSYEQYF
CDR3 DNA: TGTGCCAGCAGCCTAAGGGACAGCCCCTCCTACGAGCAGTACTTC

J gene: TRBJ2-7
D gene: TRBD2
V gene: TRBV13
clone size: NA
CDR3 protein: CASSLWTSGSDNEQYF
CDR3 DNA: TGTGCCAGCAGCCTTTGGACTAGCGGGAGCGACAACGAGCAGTACTTC

J gene: TRBJ2-7
D gene: TRBD2
V gene: TRBV3-1
clone size: NA
CDR3 protein: CASSQSGGSYEQYF
CDR3 DNA: TGTGCCAGCAGCCAAAGCGGGGGGTCCTACGAGCAGTACTTC

J gene: TRBJ1-1
D gene: NA
V gene: TRBV18
clone size: many
CDR3 protein: CASSPSTAIMNTEAFF
CDR3 DNA: TGTGCCAGCTCACCTTCGACAGCCATAATGAACACTGAAGCTTTCTTT

J gene: TRBJ2-7
D gene: NA
V gene: TRBV19
clone size: NA
CDR3 protein: CASRPTGSSYEQYF
CDR3 DNA: TGTGCCAGTAGGCCTACAGGGAGCTCCTACGAGCAGTACTTC

J gene: TRBJ1-2
D gene: TRBD1
V gene: TRBV20-1
clone size: many
CDR3 protein: CSALKDRASGYTF
CDR3 DNA: TGCAGTGCCCTGAAAGACAGGGCCTCTGGCTACACCTTC

J gene: TRBJ1-2
D gene: NA
V gene: TRBV7-8
clone size: NA
CDR3 protein: CASSLRDSHYGYTF
CDR3 DNA: TGTGCCAGCAGCCTTCGAGACAGCCACTATGGCTACACCTTC

J gene: TRBJ1-2
D gene: NA
V gene: TRBV7-2
clone size: NA
CDR3 protein: CARSTDAYGYTF
CDR3 DNA: TGTGCCAGAAGCACGGACGCCTATGGCTACACCTTC

J gene: TRBJ2-1
D gene: NA
V gene: TRBV6-1
clone size: many
CDR3 protein: CASRPQLGNEQFF
CDR3 DNA: TGTGCCAGCAGACCCCAGTTAGGGAATGAGCAGTTCTTC

J gene: TRBJ2-5
D gene: TRBD2
V gene: TRBV2
clone size: many
CDR3 protein: CASGTSGMEYF
CDR3 DNA: TGTGCCAGCGGGACTAGCGGGATGGAGTACTTC

J gene: TRBJ1-6
D gene: TRBD1
V gene: TRBV7-8
clone size: many
CDR3 protein: CASSLGWTGANSPLHF
CDR3 DNA: TGTGCCAGCAGCTTAGGGTGGACAGGGGCCAATTCACCCCTCCACTTT

J gene: TRBJ2-3
D gene: TRBD2
V gene: TRBV27
clone size: NA
CDR3 protein: CGSGADTQYF
CDR3 DNA: TGTGGCAGCGGGGCAGATACGCAGTATTTT

J gene: TRBJ2-1
D gene: TRBD1
V gene: TRBV5-5
clone size: NA
CDR3 protein: CASSNLGQGTHEQFF
CDR3 DNA: TGTGCCAGCAGCAACCTCGGACAGGGGACCCATGAGCAGTTCTTC

J gene: TRBJ2-2
D gene: TRBD2
V gene: TRBV25-1
clone size: NA
CDR3 protein: CASSELAGGSTGELFF
CDR3 DNA: TGTGCCAGCAGTGAACTAGCGGGAGGGAGCACCGGGGAGCTGTTTTTT

J gene: TRBJ2-5
D gene: TRBD2
V gene: TRBV7-9
clone size: NA
CDR3 protein: CASSLGLAGVEETQYF
CDR3 DNA: TGTGCCAGCAGCCTTGGACTAGCGGGAGTAGAAGAGACCCAGTACTTC

J gene: TRBJ1-1
D gene: NA
V gene: TRBV12-3/TRBV12-4
clone size: many
CDR3 protein: CASSVRQAGLGTEAFF
CDR3 DNA: TGTGCCAGCAGTGTTCGGCAAGCAGGGTTGGGCACTGAAGCTTTCTTT

J gene: TRBJ1-3
D gene: NA
V gene: TRBV28
clone size: many
CDR3 protein: CASSLSMGNTIYF
CDR3 DNA: TGTGCCAGCAGTTTAAGTATGGGAAACACCATATATTTT

J gene: TRBJ2-5
D gene: TRBD1
V gene: TRBV18
clone size: many
CDR3 protein: CASSPGTVQETQYF
CDR3 DNA: TGTGCCAGCTCACCGGGGACAGTTCAAGAGACCCAGTACTTC

J gene: TRBJ1-2
D gene: NA
V gene: TRBV2
clone size: many
CDR3 protein: CASTPRNRDYYGYTF
CDR3 DNA: TGTGCCAGCACCCCTAGGAACAGGGATTACTATGGCTACACCTTC

J gene: TRBJ1-5
D gene: TRBD1
V gene: TRBV10-3
clone size: few
CDR3 protein: CAISESTLGTGGTQPQHF
CDR3 DNA: TGTGCCATCAGTGAGTCCACACTGGGGACAGGGGGCACCCAGCCCCAGCATTTT

J gene: TRBJ1-2
D gene: TRBD1
V gene: TRBV5-4
clone size: few
CDR3 protein: CASRNRGENYGYTF
CDR3 DNA: TGTGCCAGCAGGAACAGGGGAGAGAACTATGGCTACACCTTC

J gene: TRBJ1-1
D gene: NA
V gene: TRBV4-1
clone size: few
CDR3 protein: CASSRGRRGTNTEAFF
CDR3 DNA: TGCGCCAGCAGCCGCGGGCGCAGGGGAACGAACACTGAAGCTTTCTTT

J gene: TRBJ2-5
D gene: TRBD2
V gene: TRBV3-1
clone size: NA
CDR3 protein: CASSQVGGGGAFRETQYF
CDR3 DNA: TGTGCCAGCAGCCAAGTCGGTGGCGGGGGGGCCTTTCGAGAGACCCAGTACTTC

J gene: TRBJ1-1
D gene: TRBD1
V gene: TRBV7-8
clone size: many
CDR3 protein: CASSLVDRGNTEAFF
CDR3 DNA: TGTGCCAGCAGCTTAGTAGACAGGGGGAACACTGAAGCTTTCTTT

J gene: TRBJ2-5
D gene: NA
V gene: TRBV5-1
clone size: many
CDR3 protein: CASSLAGQGFQETQYF
CDR3 DNA: TGCGCCAGCAGCTTGGCCGGGCAGGGGTTTCAAGAGACCCAGTACTTC

J gene: TRBJ1-2
D gene: TRBD1
V gene: TRBV10-3
clone size: many
CDR3 protein: CAISESTGSAGYTF
CDR3 DNA: TGTGCCATCAGTGAGTCGACAGGGTCGGCTGGCTACACCTTC

J gene: TRBJ2-2
D gene: TRBD1
V gene: TRBV6-4
clone size: many
CDR3 protein: CASSGGTEDTGELFF
CDR3 DNA: TGTGCCAGCAGTGGGGGGACAGAGGACACCGGGGAGCTGTTTTTT

J gene: TRBJ2-5
D gene: TRBD1
V gene: TRBV6-2/TRBV6-3
clone size: many
CDR3 protein: CASSPPKTGGETQYF
CDR3 DNA: TGTGCCAGCAGTCCCCCGAAGACAGGGGGTGAGACCCAGTACTTC

J gene: TRBJ2-3
D gene: NA
V gene: TRBV27
clone size: many
CDR3 protein: CASSLLALSTDTQYF
CDR3 DNA: TGTGCCAGCAGCCTTCTCGCACTCAGCACAGATACGCAGTATTTT

J gene: TRBJ2-3
D gene: NA
V gene: TRBV19
clone size: few
CDR3 protein: CASSKGWEGTDTQYF
CDR3 DNA: TGTGCCAGTAGTAAGGGGTGGGAAGGCACAGATACGCAGTATTTT

J gene: TRBJ1-6
D gene: NA
V gene: TRBV13
clone size: many
CDR3 protein: CASNRGQNSPLHF
CDR3 DNA: TGTGCCAGCAATCGGGGCCAGAATTCACCCCTCCACTTT

J gene: TRBJ1-6
D gene: NA
V gene: TRBV20-1
clone size: NA
CDR3 protein: CSARAQGSSYNSPLHF
CDR3 DNA: TGCAGTGCTAGAGCCCAGGGGTCCTCCTATAATTCACCCCTCCACTTT

J gene: TRBJ2-1
D gene: TRBD2
V gene: TRBV6-4
clone size: NA
CDR3 protein: CASSERGTSGNNEQFF
CDR3 DNA: TGTGCCAGCAGCGAAAGGGGCACTAGCGGGAACAATGAGCAGTTCTTC

J gene: TRBJ1-6
D gene: NA
V gene: TRBV27
clone size: many
CDR3 protein: CASSARSSSYNSPLHF
CDR3 DNA: TGTGCCAGCAGTGCCAGATCTAGCTCCTATAATTCACCCCTCCACTTT

J gene: TRBJ2-3
D gene: NA
V gene: TRBV6-2/TRBV6-3
clone size: NA
CDR3 protein: CASPRSLTDTQYF
CDR3 DNA: TGTGCCAGCCCCCGCAGTCTCACAGATACGCAGTATTTT

J gene: TRBJ2-1
D gene: TRBD2
V gene: TRBV20-1
clone size: many
CDR3 protein: CSASPGGPSGSEQFF
CDR3 DNA: TGCAGTGCTAGCCCGGGAGGACCCTCGGGAAGTGAGCAGTTCTTC